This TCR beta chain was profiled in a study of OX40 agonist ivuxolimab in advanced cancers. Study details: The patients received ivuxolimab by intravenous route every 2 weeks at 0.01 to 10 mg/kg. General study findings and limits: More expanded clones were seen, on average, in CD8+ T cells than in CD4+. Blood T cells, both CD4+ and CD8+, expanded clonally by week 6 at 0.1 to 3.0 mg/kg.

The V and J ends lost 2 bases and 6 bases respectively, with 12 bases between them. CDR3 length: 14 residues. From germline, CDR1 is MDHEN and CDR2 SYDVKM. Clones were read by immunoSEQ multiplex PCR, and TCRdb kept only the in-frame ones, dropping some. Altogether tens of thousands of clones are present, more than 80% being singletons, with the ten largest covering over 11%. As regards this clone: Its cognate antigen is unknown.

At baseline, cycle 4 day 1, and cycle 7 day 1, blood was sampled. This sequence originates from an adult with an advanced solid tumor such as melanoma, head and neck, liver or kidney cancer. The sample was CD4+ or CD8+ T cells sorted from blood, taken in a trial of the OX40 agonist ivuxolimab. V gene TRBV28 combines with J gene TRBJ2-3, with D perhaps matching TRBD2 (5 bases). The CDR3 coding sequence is TGTGCCAGCAGTTTAAAGCGGCCGGGGGATACGCAGTATTTT. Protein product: CASSLKRPGDTQYF.